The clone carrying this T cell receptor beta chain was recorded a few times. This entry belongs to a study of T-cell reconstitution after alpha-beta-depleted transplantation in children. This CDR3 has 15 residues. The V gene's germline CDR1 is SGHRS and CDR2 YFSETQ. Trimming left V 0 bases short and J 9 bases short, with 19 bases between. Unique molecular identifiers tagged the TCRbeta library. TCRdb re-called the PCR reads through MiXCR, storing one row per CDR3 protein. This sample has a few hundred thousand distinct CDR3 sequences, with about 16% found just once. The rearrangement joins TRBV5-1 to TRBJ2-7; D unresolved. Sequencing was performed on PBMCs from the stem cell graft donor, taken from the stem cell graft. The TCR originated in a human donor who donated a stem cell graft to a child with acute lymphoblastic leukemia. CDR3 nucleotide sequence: TGCGCCAGCAGCTTGGCCGGTCGGAGAACCGAAGGGCAGTACTTC. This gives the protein CASSLAGRRTEGQYF.